This T cell receptor (beta chain) was identified in a study of blood T cell repertoires in COVID-19. Study background: Whether acute or convalescent, the COVID-19 samples came from the United States, Italy and Spain. PBMCs, B-cell-depleted T cells, or T cells provided the cDNA or gDNA that made up the material.

Using immunoSEQ multiplex PCR, the repertoire was profiled, and TCRdb retains in-frame clones only, with some absent. The data show 300,000 to 400,000 clones, with approximately 88% seen just once and 1.5% to 2% held by the top ten. CDR1 is MGHRA, CDR2 YSYEKL, per germline. The V end was cut by 1 base, the J end by 5 bases, with 15 bases between. The CDR3 sequence is 16 residues long. The specimen was peripheral blood. This chain joins TRBV4-1 and TRBJ2-1; TRBD1 is a possible D gene (6 bases). The receptor was derived from a woman aged 25 to 39 with COVID-19, enrolled during active disease. Written as DNA, the CDR3 is TGCGCCAGCAGCCAAGTCAGGGGTAGAGCGGACAATGAGCAGTTCTTC. It encodes CASSQVRGRADNEQFF.